Each of the 14 T cell receptor delta chains below was sequenced from the same sample in a study of γδ T cells in repeated Plasmodium falciparum infection. TCRdb re-called clones from the multiplex PCR reads using CATT. The sample records around 57,000 delta-chain clones, about 1.5% being singletons. Flow sorting of PBMC yielded separate Vgamma9/Vdelta2+ and Vdelta2-negative gammadelta T cell populations for bulk repertoire analysis. Sequences were obtained from gamma-delta T cells from blood. The origin of the receptors is a pool of human donors (malaria-infected and uninfected, not separated).

In regard to this clone: One base separates it from a far larger clone, so it is likely a read error. The sample contains more than one DNA sequence encoding this CDR3. The V gene corresponds to TRDV1; no J gene was called; the DNA was not used to check the table's D call, TRDD3. CDR3 length equals 21 residues. Germline CDR1 is TSWWSYY and CDR2 is QGS. CDR3 DNA: TGTGCTCTTGGGGAACGTCCGAGGTACTGGGGAATGGTTCGGTACACCGACAAGCTCATCTTT. This codes for CALGERPRYWGMVRYTDKLIF.

Of note for this clone: TCRdb's protein for this DNA is that of a much larger clone and differs from the translation at residue 12, likely a read error; the protein shown is the DNA translation. In nucleotides, the CDR3 is TGCGCTCTTGGGGAACTAATGGGGTACTGGGGGTTACCCTACCTTCCCGATAAACTCATCTTT. This gives the protein CALGELMGYWGLPYLPDKLIF. The chain joins TRDV1 to TRDJ1; 8 bases fit TRDD3. Germline CDR1 and CDR2: TSWWSYY and QGS. The CDR3 length is 21 residues.

On this clone: This sequence is one base from a far larger clone and is likely a read error. Other DNA sequences within the sample encode an identical CDR3. The chain carries TRDV1 and TRDJ1; 11 bases are a match to TRDD3. The germline CDR1 and CDR2 sequences are TSWWSYY and QGS. The V gene end was trimmed by 3 bases and the J gene end by 5 bases; junction bases not matched to a gene: 32. The CDR3 is 24 amino acids. The DNA of the CDR3 is TGTGCTCTTGGGGATCCCGGGCGCCTTCCCCGGTCTGGGGGATACCCTCGACACCGGGATAAACTCATCTTT. This gives the protein CALGDPGRLPRSGGYPRHRDKLIF.

This clone was counted ten times or more. This probably arose from a read error, given a far larger clone one base away. The sample holds other DNA sequences that translate to the same CDR3. The CDR3 protein is CALGEQAYVYPWGIADKLIF. The CDR3 coding sequence is TGTGCTCTTGGGGAACAGGCCTATGTCTATCCCTGGGGGATAGCCGATAAACTCATCTTT. The rearrangement uses TRDV1 and TRDJ1; 10 bases are shared with TRDD3. Germline CDR1 and CDR2: TSWWSYY and QGS. The CDR3 consists of 20 residues. Trimming cost V 1 base and J 3 bases; bases outside gene matches: 17.

This clone was counted between two and nine times. TCRdb attributes to this sequence the protein of a much larger clone, which differs from the DNA translation at residue 9; a read error is likely, and the protein displayed is translated from the DNA. The gene calls are TRDV1 and TRDJ1; D may be TRDD3 (5 bases). Because TCRdb records no J gene, it was assigned here through a match of the DNA to germline. V was shortened by 0 bases and J by 0 bases, with 32 bases between the two germline ends. CDR3 length: 23 residues. The germline CDR1 and CDR2 sequences are TSWWSYY and QGS. In DNA form, the CDR3 reads TGTGCTCTTGGGGAACTTCCACTCCCACGAGGGGGGTGGGATTCAGCGTACACCGATAAACTCATCTTT. This codes for CALGELPLPRGGWDSAYTDKLIF.

This clone was recorded at least ten times. For this DNA, TCRdb reports the protein of a much larger clone, which diverges at residue 6, most likely from a read error; the protein presented here is translated directly from the DNA. J is TRDJ1 and V is TRDV1; 13 bases are a match to TRDD3. From germline, CDR1 is TSWWSYY and CDR2 QGS. J was trimmed by 2 bases and V by 1 base; bases with no gene match: 10. This CDR3 has 19 residues. The CDR3 nucleotides are TGTGCTCTTGGGGAACCTGGGGAGTACTGGGGGATACGGACCGATAAACTCATCTTT. Its protein is CALGEPGEYWGIRTDKLIF.

This clone was observed a few times. A far bigger clonotype differs at one base, so this is likely a read error. Other DNA sequences from this sample encode an identical CDR3 as well. The J gene went uncalled, whereas the V gene is TRDV1; the DNA was not used to check the table's D call, TRDD3. Germline V CDR1 and CDR2: TSWWSYY, QGS. This CDR3 spans 22 amino acids. The CDR3 DNA sequence: TGTGCTCTTGGGGAACTCTACCGAGCGGCGTTGTTCTCCTTAACCCTTAAGGATAAGCTCATCTTT. This encodes CALGELYRAALFSLTLKDKLIF.

This clone was found many times. A far larger clone differs by one base, so this is likely a read error. Other DNA variants within this sample encode the same CDR3. The rearrangement uses TRDV2 and TRDJ1; 8 nucleotides match TRDD3. In germline, CDR1 is GEAIGNYY, CDR2 EKD. The CDR3 covers 18 residues. The CDR3 is CACDTELFPLGDTDKLIF. CDR3 sequence (DNA): TGTGCCTGTGACACCGAACTCTTTCCCCTGGGGGACACCGATAAACTCATCTTC.

For this clone: It is likely a read error: a sequence one base away is far more abundant. The limits of the CDR3 on the DNA are not certain, so only TCRdb's listed CDR3 is given. The same CDR3 is also encoded by other DNA sequences in this sample. V gene assignment gives TRDV1, but the J gene was left uncalled; the tabulated D call, TRDD3, remains unverified against the DNA. Germline CDR1 is TSWWSYY and CDR2 is QGS. The CDR3 adds up to 21 amino acids, both ends counted. The CDR3 here is CALGEKWPSLFWGYGSDKLIF.

The sample holds many counts of this clone. TCRdb's protein for this DNA is that of a much larger clone and differs from the translation at residue 7, likely a read error; the protein shown is the DNA translation. The chain carries TRDV1 and TRDJ1, with TRDD3 identical over 10 bases. CDR3 length: 17 residues. J lost 3 bases, V lost 2 bases, and 9 bases had no gene match. In germline, CDR1 is TSWWSYY, CDR2 QGS. CDR3 sequence reads: CALGEAAYWGMADKLIF. The CDR3 nucleotides are TGTGCTCTTGGGGAAGCTGCGTACTGGGGGATGGCCGATAAACTCATCTTT.

The sample holds many counts of this clone. TCRdb's listed protein matches a much larger clone and diverges from this DNA's translation at residue 18, likely through a read error; the protein shown comes from the DNA. This chain uses TRDV1 with TRDJ1, with 12 bases fitting TRDD3. This CDR3 has 19 residues. The V gene's germline CDR1 is TSWWSYY and CDR2 QGS. In nucleotides, the CDR3 is TGTGCTCTTGGGGAACTATCTGGGGGATACGCGACTGACACCGATAAACTCACCTTT. It specifies CALGELSGGYATDTDKLTF.

In regard to this clone: TCRdb pairs this DNA with a much larger clone's protein that differs at residue 7, likely a read error; the protein shown was translated from the DNA. The J gene is TRDJ1, the V gene TRDV1; tentatively, D is TRDD3 (6 bases). The V gene lost 6 bases and the J gene lost 4 bases, with 12 bases spanning the gap. CDR1 and CDR2 (germline): TSWWSYY, QGS. CDR3 length: 13 residues. The CDR3 DNA is TGTGCTCTTGGTAGGGGGACGGTCGATAAACTCATCTTT. The encoded protein is CALGRGTVDKLIF.

Comments on this clone: The protein TCRdb lists belongs to a much larger clone and differs from this DNA's translation at residue 7, which points to a read error; the protein shown is made from the DNA. This chain joins TRDV2 and TRDJ1, with a possible D match to TRDD3 (5 bases). TCRdb lists no J gene, so it was determined here by aligning the DNA to germline. CDR3 length: 19 residues. Germline V gene data show CDR1 as GEAIGNYY and CDR2 as EKD. Trimming pared 3 bases from V and 0 bases from J, leaving 25 bases between. As DNA, the CDR3 is TGTGCCTGTGACCAGATCGATACAGGGTGGGACTCGGACACCGATAAACTCATCTTT. Residues: CACDQIDTGWDSDTDKLIF.

About this clone itself: The translation of this DNA and the TCRdb protein of a much larger clone differ at residue 5, probably owing to a read error; the protein shown here is translated from the DNA. This chain joins TRDV3 and TRDJ1; 9 nucleotides match TRDD2. Per germline, CDR1 TVYSNPD and CDR2 GDNSRS (reference sequence). The CDR3 runs to 23 residues. After removal of 2 bases from V and 4 bases from J, the junction contained 35 bases not matched to a gene. The CDR3 is CAFGTLSLPTAYWGPLRHDKLIF. As DNA, the CDR3 is TGTGCCTTTGGGACGTTGAGCCTTCCTACGGCCTACTGGGGACCCTTAAGGCACGATAAACTCATCTTT. The full variable domain, its missing parts supplied by reference TRDV3 and TRDJ1, is CDKVTQSSPDQTVASGSEVVLLCTYDTVYSNPDLFWYRIRPDYSFQFVFYGDNSRSEGADFTQGRFSVKHILTQKAFHLVISPVRTEDSATYYCAFGTLSLPTAYWGPLRHDKLIFGKGTRVTVEP.